These T cell receptor beta chains were read from a single sample in a study of blood T cell repertoires in COVID-19. Sequencing used immunoSEQ multiplex PCR; TCRdb keeps in-frame clones, though not all of them. In the table there are roughly 220,000 clones, roughly four fifths of which are singletons. The sample was PBMCs or T cells enriched from blood (not recorded which). The receptor source for this set is a woman in her forties with acute COVID-19. CDR3s leave out the opening cysteine and the closing phenylalanine or tryptophan. Fields, in order: D gene, J gene, clone size, V gene, CDR3 protein. A D gene is named only where the DNA matches it firmly. The listing skips clone size in some rows; elsewhere it reads once, few, many or a size class.

>-|TRBJ2-1|-|TRBV25-1
ASSESTAEQF
>-|TRBJ2-1|-|TRBV7-3
ASSFSPGAYNEQF
>-|TRBJ2-7|-|TRBV30
AWSAGRLLFQGEQY
>-|TRBJ1-1|once|TRBV7-2
ASSLNGVATEAF
>-|TRBJ2-3|-|TRBV27
ASSLQLFTDTQY
>TRBD2|TRBJ2-2|-|TRBV11-2
ASSLEASGLSGGELF
>-|TRBJ1-6|few|TRBV6-1
ASSEIDTKNSPLH
>-|TRBJ1-1|-|TRBV2
ASFGGFYAEAF
>-|TRBJ1-2|-|TRBV2
ASSRKQEPNYGYT
>TRBD2|TRBJ2-5|once|TRBV5-1
ASSLVETSGIGETQY
>-|TRBJ2-3|-|TRBV3-1/TRBV3-2
ASSRQSGRDTQY
>-|TRBJ2-4|-|TRBV7-9
ASSYGAGSLAKNIQY
>-|TRBJ2-7|-|TRBV27
ASSQRQGGSYEQY
>-|TRBJ1-5|-|TRBV19
ATRQYSNQPQH
>TRBD2|TRBJ2-7|-|TRBV6-2/TRBV6-3
ASSTGLAFEQY
>TRBD1|TRBJ2-6|-|TRBV5-4
ASSSRTGANSGANVLT
>-|TRBJ1-2|once|TRBV2
ATGGLRAYT